The 5 T cell receptor beta chains in this list originate from one sample, sequenced in a study of blood T cell repertoires in COVID-19. Clones were read by immunoSEQ multiplex PCR, and TCRdb kept only the in-frame ones, dropping some. This sample has approximately 670,000 clones, with around 89% found just once. The specimen was peripheral blood. These receptors were collected from a young woman with acute or convalescent COVID-19.

V is TRBV19 and J is TRBJ1-1, with 9 bases identical to TRBD1. In germline, CDR1 is LNHDA, CDR2 SQIVND (reference sequence). V lost 5 bases, J lost 3 bases, and 4 bases stayed unmatched. The CDR3 is made up of 14 amino acids. The CDR3, as DNA: TGTGCCAGTAGTGGTGGACAGGGGTACACTGAAGCTTTCTTT. Residues: CASSGGQGYTEAFF.

The chain carries TRBV7-2 and TRBJ1-1; D unclear. The CDR3 is 14 residues long. Germline V gene data show CDR1 as SGHTA and CDR2 as FQGNSA. Trimming left V 5 bases short and J 6 bases short, with 16 bases between. The CDR3 DNA reads TGTGCCAGCAGCCCTCGCACGGGAAGGGCTGAAGCTTTCTTT. It encodes CASSPRTGRAEAFF.

The chain couples TRBV11-2 to TRBJ2-7; weak D call: TRBD1 (5 bases). Germline V gene data show CDR1 as SGHAT and CDR2 as FQNNGV. The CDR3 has 12 amino acids. Trimming stripped 5 bases from V and 6 bases from J, with 11 bases between. CDR3 DNA sequence: TGTGCCAGCAGCCTGGGGCGAACCGAGCAGTACTTC. Translated: CASSLGRTEQYF.

This chain uses TRBV25-1 with TRBJ1-3, with D tentatively TRBD1 (5 bases). V dropped 5 bases and J dropped 8 bases, with 7 bases sitting between them. The CDR3 extends over 11 amino acids. Germline V gene lookup returns CDR1 MGHDK and CDR2 SYGVNS. The CDR3: CASSWGYTIYF. The CDR3 coding sequence is TGTGCCAGCAGTTGGGGCTACACCATATATTTT.

The count of this clone is one. In the same sample, other DNA sequences code for this CDR3. This CDR3 is CASSEQGAGNTIYF. The CDR3 nucleotides read TGTGCCAGCAGCGAACAGGGGGCTGGAAACACCATATATTTT. The rearrangement uses TRBV9 and TRBJ1-3, with 8 positions matching TRBD1. This CDR3 has 14 residues. J gave up 2 bases and V 3 bases, and 1 base lay outside the gene matches. The V gene's germline CDR1 is SGDLS and CDR2 YYNGEE.